This T cell receptor beta chain was identified in a study of blood T cell repertoires in COVID-19. Study-wide background: Samples representing acute and convalescent COVID-19 were sourced from the United States, Italy and Spain. T cells, B-cell-depleted T cells, or PBMCs supplied cDNA or gDNA.

Per the study methods: Nucleated cell number was recorded as an estimate derived from reference gene primer amplification. The table came from immunoSEQ multiplex PCR; TCRdb's copy has only in-frame clones and leaves some out. V and J calls and clone size are copied from that table; D and trimming were computed from the DNA. This sample has about 100,000 clones, with less than 90% found just once. J was trimmed by 0 bases and V by 6 bases; bases with no gene match: 4. Germline CDR1 is SNHLY and CDR2 is FYNNEI. The CDR3 is made up of 15 amino acids. The chain is built from TRBV2 and TRBJ2-2; 7 nucleotides match TRBD1. The material sequenced was peripheral blood. This clonotype was sampled from a human donor in a cohort sampled during active COVID-19. The CDR3 nucleotides read TGTGCCAGCAGGGGGACAGTCGCGAACACCGGGGAGCTGTTTTTT. Its protein product is CASRGTVANTGELFF.